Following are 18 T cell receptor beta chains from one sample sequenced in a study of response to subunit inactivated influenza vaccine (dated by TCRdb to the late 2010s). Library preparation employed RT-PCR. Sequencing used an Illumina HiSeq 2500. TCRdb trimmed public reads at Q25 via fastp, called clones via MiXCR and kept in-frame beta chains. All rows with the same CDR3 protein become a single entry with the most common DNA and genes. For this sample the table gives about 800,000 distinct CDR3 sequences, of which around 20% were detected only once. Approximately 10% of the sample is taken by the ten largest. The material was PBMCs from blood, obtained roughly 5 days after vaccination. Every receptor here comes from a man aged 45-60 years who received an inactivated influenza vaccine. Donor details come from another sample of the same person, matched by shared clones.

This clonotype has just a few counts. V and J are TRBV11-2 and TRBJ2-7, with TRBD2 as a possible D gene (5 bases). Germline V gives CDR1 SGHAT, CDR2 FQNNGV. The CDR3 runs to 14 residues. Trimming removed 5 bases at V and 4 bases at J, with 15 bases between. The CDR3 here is CASSQTNRDYEQYF. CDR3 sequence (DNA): TGTGCCAGCAGCCAAACCAACCGGGATTACGAGCAGTACTTC. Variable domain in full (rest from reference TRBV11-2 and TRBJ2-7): EAGVAQSPRYKIIEKRQSVAFWCNPISGHATLYWYQQILGQGPKLLIQFQNNGVVDDSQLPKDRFSAERLKGVDSTLKIQPAKLEDSAVYLCASSQTNRDYEQYFGPGTRLTVT.

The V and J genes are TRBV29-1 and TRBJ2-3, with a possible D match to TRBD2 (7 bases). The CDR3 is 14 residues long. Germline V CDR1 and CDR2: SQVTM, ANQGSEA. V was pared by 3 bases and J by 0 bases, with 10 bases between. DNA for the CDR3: TGCAGCGTTGAGGGGGGGCCTAGCACAGATACGCAGTATTTT. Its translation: CSVEGGPSTDTQYF.

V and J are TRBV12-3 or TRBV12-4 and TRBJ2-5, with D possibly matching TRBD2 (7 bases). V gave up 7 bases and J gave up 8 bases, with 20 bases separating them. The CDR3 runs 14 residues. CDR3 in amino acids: CASKGGRLAVTQYF. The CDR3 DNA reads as TGTGCCAGCAAAGGGGGGCGGCTAGCGGTCACCCAGTACTTC.

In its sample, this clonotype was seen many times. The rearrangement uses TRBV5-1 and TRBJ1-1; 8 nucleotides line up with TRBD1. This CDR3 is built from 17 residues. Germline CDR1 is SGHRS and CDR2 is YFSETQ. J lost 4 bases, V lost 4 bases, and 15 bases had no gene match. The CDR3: CASSPLGQGSLSTEAFF. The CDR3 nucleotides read TGCGCCAGCAGCCCACTCGGACAGGGTTCCTTGAGCACTGAAGCTTTCTTT.

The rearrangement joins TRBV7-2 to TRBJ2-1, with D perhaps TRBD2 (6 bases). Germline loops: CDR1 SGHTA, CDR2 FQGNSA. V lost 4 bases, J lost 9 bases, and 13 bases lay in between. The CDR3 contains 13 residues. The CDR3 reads CASSSRGEAEQFF. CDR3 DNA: TGTGCCAGCAGCTCACGCGGGGAGGCTGAGCAGTTCTTC.

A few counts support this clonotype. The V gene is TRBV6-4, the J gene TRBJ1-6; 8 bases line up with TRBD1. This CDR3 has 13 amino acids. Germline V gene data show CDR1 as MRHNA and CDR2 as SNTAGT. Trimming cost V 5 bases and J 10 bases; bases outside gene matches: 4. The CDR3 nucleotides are TGTGCCAGCAGTCGGACAGGGATATCACCCCTCCACTTT. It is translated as CASSRTGISPLHF.

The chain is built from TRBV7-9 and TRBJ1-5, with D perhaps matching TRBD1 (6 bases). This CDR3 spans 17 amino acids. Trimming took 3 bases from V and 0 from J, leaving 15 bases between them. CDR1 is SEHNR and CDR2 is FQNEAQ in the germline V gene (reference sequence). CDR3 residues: CASSFAGVGYSNQPQHF. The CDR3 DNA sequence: TGTGCCAGCAGCTTTGCAGGGGTTGGGTATAGCAATCAGCCCCAGCATTTT.

CDR3 protein: CSVEFPGVRQRPYNEQFF. The CDR3, as DNA: TGCAGCGTTGAGTTCCCCGGGGTCAGGCAGCGCCCCTACAATGAGCAGTTCTTC. The rearrangement uses TRBV29-1 and TRBJ2-1; possibly TRBD2 for D (5 bases). Germline CDR1 is SQVTM and CDR2 is ANQGSEA. V lost 3 bases, J lost 2 bases, and 23 bases lay in between. This CDR3 contains 18 residues.

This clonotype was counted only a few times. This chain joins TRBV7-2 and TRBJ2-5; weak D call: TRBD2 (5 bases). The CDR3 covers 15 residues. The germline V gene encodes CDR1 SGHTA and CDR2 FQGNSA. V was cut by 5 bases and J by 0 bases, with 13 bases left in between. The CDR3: CASSREGWYQETQYF. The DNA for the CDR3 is TGTGCCAGCAGCCGAGAGGGTTGGTACCAAGAGACCCAGTACTTC.

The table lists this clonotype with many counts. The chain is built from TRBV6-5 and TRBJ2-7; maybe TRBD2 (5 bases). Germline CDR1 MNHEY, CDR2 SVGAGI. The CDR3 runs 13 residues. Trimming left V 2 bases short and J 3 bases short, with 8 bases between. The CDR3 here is CASSYGSGYEQYF. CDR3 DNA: TGTGCCAGCAGTTACGGCAGCGGCTACGAGCAGTACTTC.

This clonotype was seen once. The chain's CDR3 is CASGLSAGVTQYF. Written as DNA, the CDR3 is TGTGCTAGTGGTTTGTCAGCGGGAGTGACGCAGTATTTT. V usage is TRBV12-5 and J usage is TRBJ2-3; 8 bases line up with TRBD2. There are 13 residues in the CDR3. Germline V gene sequence: CDR1 LGHNT, CDR2 FRNRAP. V lost 2 bases to trimming and J lost 9 bases; unmatched junction nucleotides: 4.

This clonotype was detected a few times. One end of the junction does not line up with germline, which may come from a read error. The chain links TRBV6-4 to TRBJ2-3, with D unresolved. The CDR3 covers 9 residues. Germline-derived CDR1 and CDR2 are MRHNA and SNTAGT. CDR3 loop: CASTDTQYF. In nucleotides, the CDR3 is TGTGCCAGCACCGATACGCAGTATTTT.

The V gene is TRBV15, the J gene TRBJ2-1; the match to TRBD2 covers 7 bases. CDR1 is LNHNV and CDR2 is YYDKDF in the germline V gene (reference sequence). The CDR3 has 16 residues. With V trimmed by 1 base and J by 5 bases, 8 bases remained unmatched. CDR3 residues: CATSRAGLLLNNEQFF. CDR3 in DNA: TGTGCCACCAGCAGAGCGGGACTACTACTGAACAATGAGCAGTTCTTC.

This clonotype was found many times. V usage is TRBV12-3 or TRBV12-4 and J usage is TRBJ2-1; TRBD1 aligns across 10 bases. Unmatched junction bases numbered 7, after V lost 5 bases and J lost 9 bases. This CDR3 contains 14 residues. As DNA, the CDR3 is TGTGCCAGCAGTCCGGGACAGGGGACAACTGAGCAGTTCTTC. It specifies CASSPGQGTTEQFF.

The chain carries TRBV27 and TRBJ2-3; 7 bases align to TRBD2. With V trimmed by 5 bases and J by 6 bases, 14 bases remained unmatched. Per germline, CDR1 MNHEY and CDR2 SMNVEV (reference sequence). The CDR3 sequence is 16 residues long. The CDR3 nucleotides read TGTGCCAGCAGTCCCCGACCGGGCGGGAGTCGGGATACGCAGTATTTT. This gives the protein CASSPRPGGSRDTQYF.

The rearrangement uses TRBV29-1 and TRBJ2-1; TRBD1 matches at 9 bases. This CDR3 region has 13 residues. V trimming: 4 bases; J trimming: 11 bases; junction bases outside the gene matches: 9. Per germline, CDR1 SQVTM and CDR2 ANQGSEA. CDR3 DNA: TGCAGCGTTGCTCGGGACAGGGCGTTAAAGCAGTTCTTC. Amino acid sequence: CSVARDRALKQFF.

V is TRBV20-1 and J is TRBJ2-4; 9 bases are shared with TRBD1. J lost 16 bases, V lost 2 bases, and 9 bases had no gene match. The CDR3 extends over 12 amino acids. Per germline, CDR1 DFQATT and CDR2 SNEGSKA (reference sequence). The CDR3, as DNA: TGCAGTGCTAGACTCAGACAGGGGGTCGAATACTTC. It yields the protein CSARLRQGVEYF.

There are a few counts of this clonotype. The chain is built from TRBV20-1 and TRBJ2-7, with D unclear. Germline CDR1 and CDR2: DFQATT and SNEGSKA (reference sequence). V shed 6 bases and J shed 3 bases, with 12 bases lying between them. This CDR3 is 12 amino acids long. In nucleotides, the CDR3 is TGCAGTGCCCCCGGAACCGTCTACGAGCAGTACTTC. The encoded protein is CSAPGTVYEQYF.